The 6 T cell receptor beta chains below come from one sample, sequenced in a study of cytotoxic CD8 clonotypes in ibrutinib-treated CLL. Sequencing used immunoSEQ multiplex PCR; TCRdb keeps in-frame clones, though not all of them. The sample lists around 250,000 clones; roughly 70% were seen once. The sample consisted of PBMCs, taken after 24 months of ibrutinib treatment. The receptor set was obtained from a human donor with chronic lymphocytic leukemia.

The chain uses TRBV27 and TRBJ2-3; D call uncertain. This CDR3 region has 15 residues. Germline V gives CDR1 MNHEY, CDR2 SMNVEV (reference sequence). V gave up 2 bases and J gave up 3 bases, with 12 bases separating them. DNA of the CDR3: TGTGCCAGCAGTTTAGGTAGAGATCTGACAGATACGCAGTATTTT. Protein product: CASSLGRDLTDTQYF.

The chain links TRBV4-3 to TRBJ1-1, with unresolved D. This CDR3 contains 15 residues. V shed 0 bases and J shed 0 bases, with 8 bases lying between them. Looked up from germline, CDR1 is LGHNA and CDR2 is YSLEER. Here the CDR3 DNA reads TGCGCCAGCAGCCAAGATACAGCCGTGAACACTGAAGCTTTCTTT. Translating it yields CASSQDTAVNTEAFF.

Remarks on this clone: This same CDR3 is encoded by further DNA sequences in the sample. The chain joins TRBV7-8 to TRBJ1-1; no firm D call. V lost 1 base and J lost 1, with 4 bases in between. Germline V CDR1 and CDR2: SGHVS, FQNEAQ. This CDR3 contains 13 residues. The CDR3 region is CASSLGRNTEAFF. CDR3 in DNA: TGTGCCAGCAGCTTAGGCAGGAACACTGAAGCTTTCTTT.

V gene TRBV28 combines with J gene TRBJ2-5; 11 bases map to TRBD2. The CDR3 extends over 15 amino acids. Unmatched junction bases numbered 6, after V lost 6 bases and J lost 3 bases. CDR1 is MDHEN and CDR2 is SYDVKM in the germline V gene. The CDR3 coding sequence is TGTGCCAGCAGCCTGCCGGGACTAGCGGAAGAGACCCAGTACTTC. Its protein product is CASSLPGLAEETQYF.

This clone was detected a few times. V usage is TRBV7-3 and J usage is TRBJ1-1; 8 bases match TRBD1. The CDR3 has 14 residues. Looked up from germline, CDR1 is SGHTA and CDR2 is FQGTGA. V shed 5 bases, J shed 2 bases, and the junction held 4 bases outside the gene matches. In DNA form, the CDR3 reads TGTGCCAGCAGCCCTACAGGGGGAAACACTGAAGCTTTCTTT. This encodes CASSPTGGNTEAFF.

V and J are TRBV7-9 and TRBJ2-5, with 9 nucleotides matching TRBD1. CDR3 length: 16 amino acids. J was trimmed by 5 bases and V by 5 bases; bases with no gene match: 12. Germline V lookup: CDR1 SEHNR, CDR2 FQNEAQ (reference sequence). The CDR3 loop reads CASSPRTGASKETQYF. CDR3 sequence (DNA): TGTGCCAGCAGCCCCCGGACAGGGGCGTCAAAGGAGACCCAGTACTTC. Full variable domain (rest looked up from reference TRBV7-9 and TRBJ2-5): DTGVSQNPRHKITKRGQNVTFRCDPISEHNRLYWYRQTLGQGPEFLTYFQNEAQLEKSRLLSDRFSAERPKGSFSTLEIQRTEQGDSAMYLCASSPRTGASKETQYFGPGTRLLVL.